The entry that follows covers one TCR beta chain sequence. This record belongs to a study of blood T cell repertoires in COVID-19. Across the study: Samples taken during acute and convalescent COVID-19 were collected in the United States, Italy and Spain.

Authors' analysis steps: How many nucleated cells were present was estimated from reference gene primer amplification. Measured with immunoSEQ multiplex PCR; TCRdb has only the in-frame clones, and not every one. From that table come the V and J calls and clone size; the DNA was used to work out D and trimming. This table has under 250,000 clones, approximately 90% appearing once. CDR1 is LNHDA and CDR2 is SQIVND in the germline V gene (reference sequence). Between the trimmed V and J ends, which lost 10 bases and 2 bases, there was a span of 18 bases. The CDR3 runs to 16 residues. Material: peripheral blood. The TCR comes from a man younger than 35 with active or convalescent COVID-19. The rearrangement joins TRBV19 to TRBJ2-6; TRBD2 might be the D (7 bases). The CDR3 coding sequence is TGTGCCACCACGAGGGGGGGCGCGGCTGGGGCCAACGTCCTGACTTTC. Translated, it gives CATTRGGAAGANVLTF.